The text below deals with one T cell receptor (beta chain). The sample is drawn from a study of T cells in tumors after PD-1 blockade. The table came from immunoSEQ multiplex PCR; TCRdb's copy has only in-frame clones and leaves some out. Of about 47,000 clones listed, about four fifths are singletons. Sequences were derived from PBMCs, sampled before anti-PD-1 treatment. The TCR originated in a human donor with basal cell carcinoma.

The CDR3 spells CASSIMGGDRSTDTQYF. CDR3 sequence (DNA): TGTGCCAGTAGTATCATGGGGGGGGACAGGAGCACAGATACGCAGTATTTT. The rearrangement links TRBV19 to TRBJ2-3; D might be TRBD1 (8 bases). The CDR3 extends over 17 amino acids. Looked up from germline, CDR1 is LNHDA and CDR2 is SQIVND (reference sequence). V was clipped by 3 bases and J by 0 bases, with 16 bases between them.